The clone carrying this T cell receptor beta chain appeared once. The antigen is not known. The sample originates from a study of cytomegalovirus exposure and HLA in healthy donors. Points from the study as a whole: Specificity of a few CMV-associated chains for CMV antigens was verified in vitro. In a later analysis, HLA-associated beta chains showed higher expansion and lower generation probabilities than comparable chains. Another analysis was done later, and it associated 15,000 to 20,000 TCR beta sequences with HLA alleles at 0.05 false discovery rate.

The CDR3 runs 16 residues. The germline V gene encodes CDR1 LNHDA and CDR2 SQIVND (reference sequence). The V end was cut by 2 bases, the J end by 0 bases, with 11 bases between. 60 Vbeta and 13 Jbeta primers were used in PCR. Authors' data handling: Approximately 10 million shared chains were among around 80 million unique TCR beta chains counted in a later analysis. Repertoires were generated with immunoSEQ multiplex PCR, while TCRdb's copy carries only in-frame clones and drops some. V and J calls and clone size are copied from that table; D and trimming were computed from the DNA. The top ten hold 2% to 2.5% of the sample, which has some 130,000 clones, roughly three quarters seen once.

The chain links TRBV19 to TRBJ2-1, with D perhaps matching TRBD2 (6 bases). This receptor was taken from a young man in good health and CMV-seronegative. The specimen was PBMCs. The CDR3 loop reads CASSITRGSSYNEQFF. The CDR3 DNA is TGTGCCAGTAGTATAACTCGGGGGAGCTCCTACAATGAGCAGTTCTTC.